Presented here are 27 T cell receptor beta chains from one specimen sequenced in a study of cytomegalovirus exposure and HLA in healthy donors. The PCR ran on 60 Vbeta and 13 Jbeta primers. The protocol was immunoSEQ multiplex PCR, while the TCRdb copy is restricted to in-frame clones and leaves out a portion. The data hold fewer than 150,000 clones, with about 76% observed a single time. The source material was PBMCs. All receptors come from a man aged 18 to 30 in good health and CMV-seronegative.

With regard to this clone: One end of the junction does not line up with germline, which may come from a read error. This rearrangement joins TRBV5-6 to TRBJ1-2; D is ambiguous. The germline gives CDR1 SGHDT, CDR2 YYEEEE. This CDR3 spans 13 amino acids. CDR3 amino acids: CVSSPHTDYGYTF. In DNA form, the CDR3 reads TGTGTCAGCAGCCCTCATACAGACTATGGCTACACCTTC.

The chain links TRBV6-5 to TRBJ1-5; no clear D. The germline CDR1 and CDR2 sequences are MNHEY and SVGAGI. The length of the CDR3 is 15 residues. V lost 0 bases and J 3 bases, leaving 9 bases between the germline ends. The CDR3 spells CASSYSGRDNQPQHF. As DNA, the CDR3 is TGTGCCAGCAGTTACTCGGGCCGGGACAATCAGCCCCAGCATTTT.

V usage is TRBV30 and J usage is TRBJ1-1; D not certain. The CDR3 contains 15 residues. V lost 0 bases and J 1 base, leaving 12 bases between the germline ends. The germline V gene encodes CDR1 GTSNPN and CDR2 SVGIG (reference sequence). In nucleotides, the CDR3 is TGTGCCTGGAGTGTCGGTCTTCTCCAGAACACTGAAGCTTTCTTT. The encoded protein is CAWSVGLLQNTEAFF.

This rearrangement joins TRBV5-1 to TRBJ2-4; TRBD1 aligns across 9 bases. Trimming removed 2 bases from V and 8 bases from J; junction bases left unmatched: 8. Germline values: CDR1 SGHRS, CDR2 YFSETQ. The CDR3 length is 15 residues. Here the CDR3 DNA reads TGCGCCAGCAGCTTCCTCAAACAGGGGGCGGACATTCAGTACTTC. Its translation: CASSFLKQGADIQYF. The full variable domain, its missing parts supplied by reference TRBV5-1 and TRBJ2-4, is KAGVTQTPRYLIKTRGQQVTLSCSPISGHRSVSWYQQTPGQGLQFLFEYFSETQRNKGNFPGRFSGRQFSNSRSEMNVSTLELGDSALYLCASSFLKQGADIQYFGAGTRLSVL.

This clone was found once. The V call is TRBV7-3, the J call TRBJ1-1; D remains ambiguous. V was pared by 0 bases and J by 1 base, with 6 bases between. This CDR3 is 14 amino acids long. Germline V gene data show CDR1 as SGHTA and CDR2 as FQGTGA. The CDR3 coding sequence is TGTGCCAGCAGCTTAACGGCAACGAACACTGAAGCTTTCTTT. Its translation: CASSLTATNTEAFF. Full variable domain (remainder filled in from reference TRBV7-3 and TRBJ1-1): GAGVSQTPSNKVTEKGKYVELRCDPISGHTALYWYRQSLGQGPEFLIYFQGTGAADDSGLPNDRFFAVRPEGSVSTLKIQRTERGDSAVYLCASSLTATNTEAFFGQGTRLTVV.

The chain combines TRBV5-1 with TRBJ2-1; possible D gene TRBD1, 6 bases. V shed 3 bases and J shed 3 bases, with 10 bases lying between them. CDR1 is SGHRS and CDR2 is YFSETQ in the germline V gene. The CDR3 consists of 14 residues. CDR3 region: CASSYPGDYNEQFF. The CDR3 coding sequence is TGCGCCAGCAGCTATCCAGGGGACTACAATGAGCAGTTCTTC.

The chain carries TRBV10-1 and TRBJ2-3; D is ambiguous. The CDR3 is made up of 15 amino acids. V was cut by 3 bases and J by 4 bases, with 14 bases left in between. Germline values: CDR1 WNHNN, CDR2 SYGVQD (reference sequence). In DNA, the CDR3 is TGCGCCAGCAGTGAACGTGGGCAGATGGCAGATACGCAGTATTTT. Amino acids: CASSERGQMADTQYF.

V gene TRBV21-1 combines with J gene TRBJ2-5; TRBD2 is the table's D call and was not checked against the DNA. TRBV21-1 is a documented pseudogene. This CDR3 region has 12 residues. The CDR3 DNA is TGTGCCAGCAGTCTCCCGCGGGGGCAGCAGTACTTC. This translates into CASSLPRGQQYF.

This sequence joins TRBV30 and TRBJ2-5, with D perhaps TRBD1 (5 bases). Germline CDR1 GTSNPN, CDR2 SVGIG (reference sequence). Trimming stripped 0 bases from V and 7 bases from J, with 12 bases between. This CDR3 is 13 amino acids long. The CDR3 sequence is CAWSVKQVGTQYF. CDR3 DNA: TGTGCCTGGAGTGTGAAACAGGTGGGGACCCAGTACTTC. Filled out from reference TRBV30 and TRBJ2-5, the complete variable domain reads SQTIHQWPATLVQPVGSPLSLECTVEGTSNPNLYWYRQAAGRGLQLLFYSVGIGQISSEVPQNLSASRPQDRQFILSSKKLLLSDSGFYLCAWSVKQVGTQYFGPGTRLLVL.

This sequence joins TRBV11-2 and TRBJ2-2, with D uncertain. The CDR3 consists of 16 residues. V was trimmed by 6 bases and J by 0 bases, leaving 14 bases between them. The germline gives CDR1 SGHAT, CDR2 FQNNGV. CDR3 in amino acids: CASSPHWRSNTGELFF. CDR3 nucleotide sequence: TGTGCCAGCAGTCCTCATTGGCGGTCGAACACCGGGGAGCTGTTTTTT.

CDR3 in amino acids: CASSQGPLNTEAFF. CDR3 bases: TGTGCCAGCTCACAGGGTCCCCTGAACACTGAAGCTTTCTTT. The rearrangement links TRBV2 to TRBJ1-1; D is possibly TRBD1 (6 bases). The V gene's germline CDR1 is SNHLY and CDR2 FYNNEI. Between the trimmed V and J ends, which lost 8 bases and 0 bases, there was a span of 13 bases. CDR3 length: 14 amino acids.

This clone is a singleton in its sample. The rearrangement links TRBV7-3 to TRBJ2-1; D possibly corresponds to TRBD2 (6 bases). The V and J ends lost 1 base and 1 base respectively, with 11 bases between them. The CDR3 is 16 amino acids. Germline V gives CDR1 SGHTA, CDR2 FQGTGA. The CDR3 DNA follows: TGTGCCAGCAGCTTAAGCGGGGTCGGGTCCTACAATGAGCAGTTCTTC. Its translation is CASSLSGVGSYNEQFF.

The table lists this clone with a few counts. The V call is TRBV7-7, the J call TRBJ1-4; D is ambiguous. The V and J ends lost 2 bases and 5 bases respectively, with 12 bases between them. CDR1 is SSHAT, CDR2 FNYEAQ, per germline (reference sequence). The CDR3 is 15 amino acids. CDR3 amino acids: CASSLLPGPNEKLFF. CDR3 coding DNA: TGTGCCAGCAGCTTACTCCCAGGCCCGAATGAAAAACTGTTTTTT.

The chain is built from TRBV18 and TRBJ1-4; the D is unclear. CDR3 length: 14 residues. The ends were cut back, 3 bases at V and 8 bases at J, with 13 bases in the middle. CDR1 is KGHSH, CDR2 LQKENI, per germline. The CDR3 region has the DNA TGTGCCAGCTCACCGCCCACCCTACAGGAAAAACTGTTTTTT. It yields the protein CASSPPTLQEKLFF.

This chain uses TRBV30 with TRBJ2-5; D unclear. The DNA end is more similar to TRBJ2-7, so the J call may be wrong. Germline V gene data show CDR1 as GTSNPN and CDR2 as SVGIG (reference sequence). The CDR3 sequence is 14 residues long. The CDR3 reads CAWSESASSYEQYF. DNA for the CDR3: TGTGCCTGGAGTGAAAGCGCGAGCTCCTACGAGCAGTACTTC.

Comment on this clone: Mismatch with germline at one junction end may stem from a read error. The chain joins TRBV18 to TRBJ2-7, with D tentatively TRBD1 (8 bases). The CDR3 sequence is 14 residues long. Per the germline V gene, CDR1 is KGHSH and CDR2 is LQKENI. CDR3: CASSPQGGTYEQYF. The CDR3 region has the DNA TGTGCCAGCTCTCCACAGGGGGGGACCTACGAGCAGTACTTC.

The genes are TRBV19 and TRBJ2-1; D is possibly TRBD2 (5 bases). Trimming took off 2 bases at V and 7 bases at J, with 18 bases between the two ends. Germline V gene sequence: CDR1 LNHDA, CDR2 SQIVND (reference sequence). This CDR3 comprises 16 residues. CDR3 sequence reads: CASSIFEGAGLNEQFF. The DNA of the CDR3 is TGTGCCAGTAGTATATTTGAGGGTGCGGGCTTGAATGAGCAGTTCTTC.

J is TRBJ1-5 and V is TRBV6-6; 7 nucleotides line up with TRBD1. V shed 5 bases, J shed 5 bases, and the junction held 3 bases outside the gene matches. Germline CDR1 and CDR2: MNHNY and SVGAGI (reference sequence). The CDR3 sequence is 13 residues long. CDR3 sequence: CASSRQGDQPQHF. The CDR3, as DNA: TGTGCCAGCAGTAGACAGGGCGATCAGCCCCAGCATTTT.

V gene TRBV4-1 combines with J gene TRBJ2-7; no reliable D call. Germline loops: CDR1 MGHRA, CDR2 YSYEKL. The germline V and J ends were trimmed by 0 bases and 1 base, with 10 bases remaining between them. This CDR3 region has 15 residues. As DNA, the CDR3 is TGCGCCAGCAGCCAAGATAATGGGCCTTCCTACGAGCAGTACTTC. It yields the protein CASSQDNGPSYEQYF.

CDR3: CASSWGTGSYTDTQYF. CDR3 nucleotides: TGTGCCAGCAGCTGGGGGACAGGGTCTTACACAGATACGCAGTATTTT. This sequence joins TRBV5-6 and TRBJ2-3, with TRBD1 matching 9 bases. V was clipped by 3 bases and J by 2 bases; unmatched bases: 7. The CDR3 consists of 16 residues. The germline CDR1 and CDR2 sequences are SGHDT and YYEEEE.

This chain uses TRBV5-1 with TRBJ2-3; D uncertain. Per the germline V gene, CDR1 is SGHRS and CDR2 is YFSETQ. V gave up 5 bases and J gave up 0 bases, with 13 bases separating them. The CDR3 has 15 amino acids. This CDR3 is CASRPDDSSTDTQYF. The CDR3 DNA reads as TGCGCCAGCAGGCCCGACGACTCTAGCACAGATACGCAGTATTTT.

Here the CDR3 DNA reads TGTGCCAGCAGCTCAGCGGACAGGATCCACGAGCAGTACTTC. It codes for CASSSADRIHEQYF. The chain couples TRBV7-9 to TRBJ2-7; 7 bases line up with TRBD1. J gave up 5 bases and V 4 bases, and 8 bases lay outside the gene matches. The CDR3 has 14 residues. Germline V gives CDR1 SEHNR, CDR2 FQNEAQ (reference sequence).

The chain has TRBV19 and TRBJ1-1, with D possibly matching TRBD1 (5 bases). Trimming took off 3 bases at V and 1 base at J, with 12 bases between the two ends. This CDR3 spans 15 amino acids. Per the germline V gene, CDR1 is LNHDA and CDR2 is SQIVND (reference sequence). CDR3 sequence (DNA): TGTGCCAGTAGTATTCTCAATACAGGGAACACTGAAGCTTTCTTT. Protein sequence: CASSILNTGNTEAFF.

Worth noting for this clone: Additional DNA sequences in this sample encode the identical CDR3. The chain carries TRBV2 and TRBJ1-2; D gene uncertain. Germline V lookup: CDR1 SNHLY, CDR2 FYNNEI. Trimming took off 9 bases at V and 4 bases at J, with 24 bases between the two ends. This CDR3 spans 16 amino acids. The CDR3 coding sequence is TGTGCCAGTCTAACCGACGTTGAGGGTGTGGGCTATGGCTACACCTTC. Translating it yields CASLTDVEGVGYGYTF.

This clone was detected only a few times. The chain is built from TRBV29-1 and TRBJ1-2, with D hard to call. The CDR3 has 11 amino acids. V lost 0 bases and J 6 bases, leaving 5 bases between the germline ends. Germline CDR1 SQVTM, CDR2 ANQGSEA. The CDR3 bases are TGCAGCGTTGAAGATTCTGATGGCTACACCTTC. It is translated as CSVEDSDGYTF.

This sequence joins TRBV6-5 and TRBJ2-7, with D maybe TRBD1 (6 bases). Germline V gene data show CDR1 as MNHEY and CDR2 as SVGAGI. V lost 5 bases and J 4 bases, leaving 15 bases between the germline ends. This CDR3 has 14 amino acids. This CDR3 reads CASSNRDTIYEQYF. CDR3 nucleotides: TGTGCCAGCAGTAACCGGGACACGATATACGAGCAGTACTTC.

This clone was seen more than once but under ten times. CDR3 region: CASSEYGERAEAFF. CDR3 nucleotide sequence: TGCGCCAGCAGTGAATACGGGGAGCGCGCTGAAGCTTTCTTT. The chain uses TRBV10-2 and TRBJ1-1; D not resolved. Looked up from germline, CDR1 is WSHSY and CDR2 is SAAADI. This CDR3 contains 14 residues. V was trimmed by 3 bases and J by 6 bases, leaving 14 bases between them.